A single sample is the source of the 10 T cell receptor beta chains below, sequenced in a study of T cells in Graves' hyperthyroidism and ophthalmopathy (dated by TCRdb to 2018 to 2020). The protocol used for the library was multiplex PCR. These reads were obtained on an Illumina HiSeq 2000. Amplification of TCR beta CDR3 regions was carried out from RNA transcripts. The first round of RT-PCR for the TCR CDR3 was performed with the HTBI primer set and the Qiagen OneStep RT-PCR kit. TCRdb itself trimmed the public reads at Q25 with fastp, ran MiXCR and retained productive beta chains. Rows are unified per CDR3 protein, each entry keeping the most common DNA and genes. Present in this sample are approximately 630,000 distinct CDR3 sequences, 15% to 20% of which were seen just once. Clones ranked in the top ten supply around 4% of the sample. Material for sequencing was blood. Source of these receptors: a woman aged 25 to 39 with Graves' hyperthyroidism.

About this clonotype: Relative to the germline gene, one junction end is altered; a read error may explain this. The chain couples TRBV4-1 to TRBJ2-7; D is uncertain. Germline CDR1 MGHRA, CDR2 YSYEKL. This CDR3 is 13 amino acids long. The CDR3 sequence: CASSQARSYEQHF. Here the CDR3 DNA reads TGCGCCAGCAGCCAAGCCCGATCCTACGAGCAGCACTTC.

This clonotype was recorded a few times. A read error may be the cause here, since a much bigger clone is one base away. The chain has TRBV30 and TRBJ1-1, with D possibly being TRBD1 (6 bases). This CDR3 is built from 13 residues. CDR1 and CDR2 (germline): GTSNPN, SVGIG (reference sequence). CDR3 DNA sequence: TGTGCCTGGAGACTAAGGGGGAACACTGAAGCTTGCTTT. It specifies CAWRLRGNTEACF.

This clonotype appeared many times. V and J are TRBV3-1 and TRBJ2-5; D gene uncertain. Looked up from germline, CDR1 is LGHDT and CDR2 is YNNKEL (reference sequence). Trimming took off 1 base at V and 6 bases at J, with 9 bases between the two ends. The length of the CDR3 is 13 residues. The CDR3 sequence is CASSQGHGKTQYF. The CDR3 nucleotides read TGTGCCAGCAGCCAAGGACACGGCAAGACCCAGTACTTC.

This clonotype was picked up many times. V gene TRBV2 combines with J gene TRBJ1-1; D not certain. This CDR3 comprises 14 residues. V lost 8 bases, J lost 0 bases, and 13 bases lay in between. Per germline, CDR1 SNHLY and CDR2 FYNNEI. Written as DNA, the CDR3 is TGTGCCAGCGGGTTTTACCCCATGAACACTGAAGCTTTCTTT. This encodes CASGFYPMNTEAFF.

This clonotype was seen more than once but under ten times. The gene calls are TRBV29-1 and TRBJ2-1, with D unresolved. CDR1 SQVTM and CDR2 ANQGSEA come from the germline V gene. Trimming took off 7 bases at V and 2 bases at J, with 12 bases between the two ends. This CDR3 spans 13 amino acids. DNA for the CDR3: TGCAGCGGGGCCCAGGTCGCCTACAATGAGCAGTTCTTC. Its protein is CSGAQVAYNEQFF.

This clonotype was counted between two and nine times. The CDR3: CSARRQGAGNEQFF. For the CDR3, the DNA is TGCAGTGCTAGAAGACAGGGGGCGGGCAATGAGCAGTTCTTC. V gene TRBV20-1 combines with J gene TRBJ2-1, with 10 nucleotides matching TRBD1. CDR1 DFQATT and CDR2 SNEGSKA come from the germline V gene (reference sequence). The V gene end was trimmed by 2 bases and the J gene end by 6 bases; junction bases not matched to a gene: 4. CDR3 length: 14 residues.

The CDR3 DNA sequence: TGCAGCGCCGGGACAGTCGTAAACTACGAGCAGTACTTC. This translates into CSAGTVVNYEQYF. The rearrangement links TRBV29-1 to TRBJ2-7; 7 positions match TRBD1. The CDR3 runs 13 residues. The germline gives CDR1 SQVTM, CDR2 ANQGSEA. Germline trimming cut 7 bases from V and 3 bases from J; bases unmatched to any gene: 9.

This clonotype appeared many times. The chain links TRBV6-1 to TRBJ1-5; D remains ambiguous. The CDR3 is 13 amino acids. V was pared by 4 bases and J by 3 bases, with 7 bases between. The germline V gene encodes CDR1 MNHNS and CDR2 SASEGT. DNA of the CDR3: TGTGCCAGCAGTGCGAGAGACAATCAGCCCCAGCATTTT. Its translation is CASSARDNQPQHF.

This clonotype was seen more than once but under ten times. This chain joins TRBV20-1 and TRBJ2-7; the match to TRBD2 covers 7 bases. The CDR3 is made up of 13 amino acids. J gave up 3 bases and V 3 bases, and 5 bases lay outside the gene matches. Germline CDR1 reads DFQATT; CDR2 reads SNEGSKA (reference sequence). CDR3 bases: TGCAGTGCTAGGGGGGGACTACACTACGAGCAGTACTTC. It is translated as CSARGGLHYEQYF.

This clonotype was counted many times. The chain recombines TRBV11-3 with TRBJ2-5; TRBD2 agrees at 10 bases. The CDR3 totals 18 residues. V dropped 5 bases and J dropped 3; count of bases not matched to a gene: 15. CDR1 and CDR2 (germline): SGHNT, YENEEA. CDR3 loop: CASSPPRVTSGTEETQYF. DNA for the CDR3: TGTGCCAGCAGCCCCCCCCGAGTAACTAGCGGGACCGAAGAGACCCAGTACTTC.